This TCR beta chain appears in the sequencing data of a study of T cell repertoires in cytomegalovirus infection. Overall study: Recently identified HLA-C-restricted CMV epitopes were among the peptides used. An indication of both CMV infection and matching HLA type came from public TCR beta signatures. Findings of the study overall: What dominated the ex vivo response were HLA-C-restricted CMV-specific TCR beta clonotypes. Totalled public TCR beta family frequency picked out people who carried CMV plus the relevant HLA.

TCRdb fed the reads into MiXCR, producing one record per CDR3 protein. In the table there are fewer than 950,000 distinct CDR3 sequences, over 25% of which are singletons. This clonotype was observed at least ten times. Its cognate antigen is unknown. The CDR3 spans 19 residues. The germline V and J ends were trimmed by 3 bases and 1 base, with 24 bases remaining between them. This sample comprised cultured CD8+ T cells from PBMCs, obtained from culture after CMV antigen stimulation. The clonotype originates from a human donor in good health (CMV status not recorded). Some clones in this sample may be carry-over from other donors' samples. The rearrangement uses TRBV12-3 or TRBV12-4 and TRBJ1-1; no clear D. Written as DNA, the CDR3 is TGTGCCAGCAGTTTTGAAAACGGGAGGGTGGGTTACGGGAACACTGAAGCTTTCTTT. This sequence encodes CASSFENGRVGYGNTEAFF.